This T cell receptor beta chain derives from a study of cytomegalovirus exposure and HLA in healthy donors. The CDR3 has 13 amino acids. V was clipped by 4 bases and J by 4 bases, with 10 bases between them. Germline CDR1 and CDR2: MRHNA and SNTAGT. It was with 60 Vbeta and 13 Jbeta primers that the PCR ran. Some clones are missing from TCRdb's copy, which holds only in-frame ones; the method was immunoSEQ multiplex PCR. The sample contains 120,000 to 150,000 clones, 75% to 85% of which appear only once. V and J are TRBV6-4 and TRBJ1-1; unclear D gene. The receptor comes from a female donor in good health and CMV-seronegative. Sequencing used PBMCs. DNA of the CDR3: TGTGCCAGCAGTGTCGATTTCGGCACTGAAGCTTTCTTT. Amino acids: CASSVDFGTEAFF.